Listed below are T cell receptor beta chains from one sample, sequenced in a study of T-cell reconstitution after alpha-beta-depleted transplantation in children. TCRdb ran MiXCR on the PCR reads and lists one entry per CDR3 protein. The sample records about a million distinct CDR3 sequences, roughly 29% being singletons. The source was PBMCs, mostly from graft donor cells, collected 360 days after TCRalphabeta/CD19-depleted stem cell transplant. The receptors derive from a boy under two years old who had a stem cell transplant for SCID, so the T cells may come from the graft donor. Each CDR3 is given without its conserved first and last residue. Each record gives: CDR3 length, V gene, D gene, CDR3 protein. The D gene is left open where the match is weak.

11,TRBV20-1,-,SARDIRSYEQY
12,TRBV7-9,-,ASSLRPQSDTQY
11,TRBV20-1,-,SARPTSNQPQH
16,TRBV6-5,-,ASSPSGPRGPHTGELF
13,TRBV3-1,TRBD1,ASSQPGTGREKLF
13,TRBV7-2,-,ASSRALGRTDTQY
7,TRBV29-1,-,SVGVYQH
15,TRBV5-1,TRBD2,ASSLTVLAGGPDTQY
10,TRBV20-1,-,SVGLMNTEAF
18,TRBV12-3/TRBV12-4,TRBD2,ASSLRAGLAGGSYTGELF
15,TRBV20-1,-,SARKRTPNEIYNEQF
13,TRBV4-1,-,ASSQKGPGAGELF
11,TRBV10-3,-,AISEPANQPQH
12,TRBV12-3/TRBV12-4,TRBD2,ASSPGGDGYEQY
11,TRBV11-2,-,ASSHGRAGELF
12,TRBV5-1,-,ASSLEWVRETQY
13,TRBV20-1,-,SASGGDSSPWEQY
13,TRBV9,TRBD2,ASSPASGGPDTQY
11,TRBV5-1,TRBD2,ASTWDYSYEQY
10,TRBV20-1,TRBD1,SARGQGLLAF
13,TRBV5-1,-,ASSFEGVRFNEQF
15,TRBV11-2,-,ASSLDWRRGATDTQY
13,TRBV29-1,TRBD1,SVEGTGLGDNEQF
14,TRBV5-5,-,ASSSTGNSGANVLT
10,TRBV18,-,ASSPPRDEQF
13,TRBV5-6,-,ASSLPTPNTGELF
12,TRBV20-1,-,SARLGRVGQPQH
15,TRBV12-3/TRBV12-4,-,ASSLRGRGGGENIQY
12,TRBV6-5,-,ASSLEQGNTEAF
11,TRBV5-1,-,ASSKDPSDTQY
13,TRBV27,-,ASSLFRTRTDTQY
13,TRBV5-1,-,ASSLRGQVREKLF
11,TRBV6-4,-,ASGPLLPEPQH
13,TRBV4-1,-,ASSQVPQGRGEQF
13,TRBV29-1,TRBD1,SVEEKGGPTDTQY
12,TRBV5-1,-,ASSLVSGAEKLF
11,TRBV4-2,-,ASSQDRRDTQY
13,TRBV15,-,ATSKLTLGGQPQH
15,TRBV5-1,TRBD2,ASSLDDSGGFSYEQY
13,TRBV18,-,ASSPSAGHTGELF
13,TRBV5-1,-,ASRVSARDYNEQF
12,TRBV28,-,ASSLWTNRNEQF
13,TRBV6-1,-,ASIGGLPSTGELF
14,TRBV15,TRBD1,ATSRGGGGLSQPQH
11,TRBV4-3,-,ASSQEGYSPLH
12,TRBV6-1,TRBD1,ASSAGQTNYGYT
13,TRBV7-3,TRBD2,ASSVTSGSYNEQF
13,TRBV6-1,-,ASSPYRATSYEQY
15,TRBV27,-,ASSLYVGQASTDTQY
13,TRBV6-5,-,ASSYSQGRTDTQY
13,TRBV5-1,-,ASSEPGTSSSEAF
12,TRBV4-1,-,ASSPGGARDTQY
14,TRBV4-2,TRBD2,ASSQGRTSFYNEQF
13,TRBV29-1,-,SVEGGQLGADTQY
13,TRBV20-1,TRBD1,SASVRQGIGYEQY
11,TRBV18,-,ASSPGVTDTQY
10,TRBV5-1,-,ASGTDVDTQY